This TCR beta chain appears in the sequencing data of a study of blood T cells in healthy people across ages. This clonotype was seen at least ten times. Peripheral blood from each donor was collected in a volume of approximately 9.2 milliliters. The second PCR ran about 6 to 12 cycles with a sample-barcoded 5' primer and J-beta primers. Each cDNA molecule was tagged by a template-switch adaptor that had 12 random nucleotides. MiXCR, run by TCRdb on the 5' RACE reads, gives a single entry per CDR3 protein. In the table there are 850,000 to 950,000 distinct CDR3 sequences, roughly 26% of which are singletons. Germline loops: CDR1 MNHEY, CDR2 SMNVEV (reference sequence). The CDR3 contains 14 residues. Trimming took 5 bases from V and 3 from J, leaving 13 bases between them.

The rearrangement links TRBV27 to TRBJ2-5, with no clear D. This receptor was identified in a woman older than 75 in good health. Specimen: blood. Here the CDR3 reads CASSRANTKETQYF. The CDR3 DNA reads TGTGCCAGCAGTAGGGCAAACACGAAAGAGACCCAGTACTTC.